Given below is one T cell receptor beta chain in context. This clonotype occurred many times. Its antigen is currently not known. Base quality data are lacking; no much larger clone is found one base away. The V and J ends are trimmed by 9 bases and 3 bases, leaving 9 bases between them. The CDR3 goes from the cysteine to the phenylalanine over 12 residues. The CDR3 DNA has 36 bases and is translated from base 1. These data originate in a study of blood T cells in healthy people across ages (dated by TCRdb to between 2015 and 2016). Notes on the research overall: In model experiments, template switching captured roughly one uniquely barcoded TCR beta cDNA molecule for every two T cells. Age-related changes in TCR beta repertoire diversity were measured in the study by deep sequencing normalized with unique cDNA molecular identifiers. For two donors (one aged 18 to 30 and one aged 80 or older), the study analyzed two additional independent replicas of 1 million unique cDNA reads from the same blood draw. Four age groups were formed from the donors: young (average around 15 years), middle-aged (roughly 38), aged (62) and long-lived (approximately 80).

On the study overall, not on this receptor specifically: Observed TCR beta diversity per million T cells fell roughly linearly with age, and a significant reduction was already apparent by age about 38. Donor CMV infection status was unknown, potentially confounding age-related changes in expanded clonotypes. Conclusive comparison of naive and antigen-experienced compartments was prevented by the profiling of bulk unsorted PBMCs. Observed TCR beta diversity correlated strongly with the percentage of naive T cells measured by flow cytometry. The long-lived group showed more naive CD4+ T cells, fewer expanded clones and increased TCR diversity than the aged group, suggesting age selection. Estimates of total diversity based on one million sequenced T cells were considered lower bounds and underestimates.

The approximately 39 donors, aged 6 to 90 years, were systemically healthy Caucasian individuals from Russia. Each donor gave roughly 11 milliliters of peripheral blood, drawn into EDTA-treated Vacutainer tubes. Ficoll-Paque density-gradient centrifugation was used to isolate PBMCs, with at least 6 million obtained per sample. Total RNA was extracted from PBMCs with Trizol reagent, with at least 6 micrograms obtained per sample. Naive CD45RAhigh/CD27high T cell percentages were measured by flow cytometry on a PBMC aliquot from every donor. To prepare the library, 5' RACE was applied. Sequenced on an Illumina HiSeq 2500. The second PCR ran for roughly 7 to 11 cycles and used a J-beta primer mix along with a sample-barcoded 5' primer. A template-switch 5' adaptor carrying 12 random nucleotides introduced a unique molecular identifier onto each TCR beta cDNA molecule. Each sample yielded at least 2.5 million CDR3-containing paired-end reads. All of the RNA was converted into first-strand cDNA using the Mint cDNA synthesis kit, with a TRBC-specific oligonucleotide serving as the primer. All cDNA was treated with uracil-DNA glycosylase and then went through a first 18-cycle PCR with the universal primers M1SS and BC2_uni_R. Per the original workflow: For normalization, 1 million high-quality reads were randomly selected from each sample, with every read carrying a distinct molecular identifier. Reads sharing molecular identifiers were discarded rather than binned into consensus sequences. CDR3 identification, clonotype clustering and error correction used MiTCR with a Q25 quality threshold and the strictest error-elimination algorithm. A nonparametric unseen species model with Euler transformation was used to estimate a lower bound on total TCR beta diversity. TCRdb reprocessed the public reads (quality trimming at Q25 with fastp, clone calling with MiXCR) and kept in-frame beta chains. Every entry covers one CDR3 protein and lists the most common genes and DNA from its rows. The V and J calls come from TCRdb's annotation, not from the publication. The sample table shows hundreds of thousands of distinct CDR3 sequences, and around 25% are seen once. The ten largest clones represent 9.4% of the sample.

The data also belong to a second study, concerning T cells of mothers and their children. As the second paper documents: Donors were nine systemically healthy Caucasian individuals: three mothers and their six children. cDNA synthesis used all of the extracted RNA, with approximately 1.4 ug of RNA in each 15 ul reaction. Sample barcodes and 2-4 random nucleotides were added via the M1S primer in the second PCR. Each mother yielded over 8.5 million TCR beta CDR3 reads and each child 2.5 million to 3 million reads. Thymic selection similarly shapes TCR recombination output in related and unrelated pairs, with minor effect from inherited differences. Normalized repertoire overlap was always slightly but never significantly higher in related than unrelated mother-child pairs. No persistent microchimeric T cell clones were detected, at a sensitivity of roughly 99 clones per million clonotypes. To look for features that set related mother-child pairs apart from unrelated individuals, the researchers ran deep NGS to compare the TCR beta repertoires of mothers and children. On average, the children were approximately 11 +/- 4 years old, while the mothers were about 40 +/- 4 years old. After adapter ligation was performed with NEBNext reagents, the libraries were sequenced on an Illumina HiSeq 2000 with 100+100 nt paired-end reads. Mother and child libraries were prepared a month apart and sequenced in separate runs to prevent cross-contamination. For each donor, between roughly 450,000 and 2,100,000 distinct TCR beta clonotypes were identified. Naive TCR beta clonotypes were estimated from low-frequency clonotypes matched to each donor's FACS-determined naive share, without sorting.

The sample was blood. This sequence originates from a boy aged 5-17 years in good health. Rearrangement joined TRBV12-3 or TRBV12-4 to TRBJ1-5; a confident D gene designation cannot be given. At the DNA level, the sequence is TGTGCCAGTAGTCCCCCCAATCAGCCCCAGCATTTT. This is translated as CASSPPNQPQHF.